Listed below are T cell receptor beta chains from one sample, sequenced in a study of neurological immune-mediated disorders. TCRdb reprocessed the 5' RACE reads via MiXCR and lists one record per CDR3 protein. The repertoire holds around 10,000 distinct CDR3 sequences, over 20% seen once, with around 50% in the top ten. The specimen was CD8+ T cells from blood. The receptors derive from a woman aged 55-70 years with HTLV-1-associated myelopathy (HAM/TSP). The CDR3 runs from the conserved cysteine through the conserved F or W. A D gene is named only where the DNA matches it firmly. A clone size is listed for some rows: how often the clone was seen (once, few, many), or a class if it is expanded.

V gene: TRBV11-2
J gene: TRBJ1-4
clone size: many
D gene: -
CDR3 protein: CASSLHREEKLFF
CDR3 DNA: TGTGCCAGCAGCCTACACAGGGAAGAAAAACTGTTTTTT

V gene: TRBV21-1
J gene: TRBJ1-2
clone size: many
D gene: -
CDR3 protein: CASSKRGGRFNGYTF
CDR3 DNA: TGTGCCAGCAGCAAGAGGGGGGGCCGATTCAATGGCTACACCTTC

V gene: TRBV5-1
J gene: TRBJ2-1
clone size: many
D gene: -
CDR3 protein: CASSLAGNEQFF
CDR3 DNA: TGCGCCAGCAGCTTGGCGGGCAATGAGCAGTTCTTC

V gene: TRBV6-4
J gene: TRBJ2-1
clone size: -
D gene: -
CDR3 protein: CASGVGGGRNEQFF
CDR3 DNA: TGTGCCAGTGGGGTTGGTGGGGGGCGGAATGAGCAGTTCTTC

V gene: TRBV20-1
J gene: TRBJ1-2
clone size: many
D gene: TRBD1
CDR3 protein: CSARDGDRGYGYTF
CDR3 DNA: TGCAGTGCTAGAGATGGGGACAGGGGCTATGGCTACACCTTC

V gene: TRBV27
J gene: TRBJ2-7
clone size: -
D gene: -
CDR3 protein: CASSLSGQRYGYEQYF
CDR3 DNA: TGTGCCAGCAGTTTATCGGGCCAGAGGTATGGCTACGAGCAGTACTTC

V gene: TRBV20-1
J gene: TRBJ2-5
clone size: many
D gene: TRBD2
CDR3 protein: CSAPAGLAGGWETQYF
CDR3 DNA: TGCAGTGCTCCAGCCGGACTAGCGGGGGGATGGGAGACCCAGTACTTC

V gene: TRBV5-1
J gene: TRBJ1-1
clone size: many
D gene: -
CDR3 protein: CASSLDGNSEAFF
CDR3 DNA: TGCGCCAGCAGCTTGGACGGGAACTCTGAAGCTTTCTTT

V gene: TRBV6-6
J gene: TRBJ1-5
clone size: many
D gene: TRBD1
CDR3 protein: CASSHPPGQANQPQHF
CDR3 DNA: TGTGCCAGCAGCCACCCCCCCGGACAGGCGAATCAGCCCCAGCATTTT

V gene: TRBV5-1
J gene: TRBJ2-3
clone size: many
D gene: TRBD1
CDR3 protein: CASSFTGTDTDTQYF
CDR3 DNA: TGCGCCAGCAGCTTCACCGGGACAGACACAGATACGCAGTATTTT

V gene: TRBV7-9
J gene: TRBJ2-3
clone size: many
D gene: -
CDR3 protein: CASSTTGTPLGVTQYF
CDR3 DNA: TGTGCCAGCAGCACAACCGGGACCCCTTTGGGAGTTACGCAGTATTTT

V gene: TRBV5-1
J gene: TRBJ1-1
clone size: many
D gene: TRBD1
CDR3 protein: CASSLLATGGEAFF
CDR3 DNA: TGCGCCAGCAGCTTATTGGCTACAGGGGGTGAAGCTTTCTTT

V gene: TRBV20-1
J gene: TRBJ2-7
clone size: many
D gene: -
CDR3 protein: CSARDLQGAYEQYF
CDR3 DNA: TGCAGTGCTAGAGATTTACAAGGCGCCTACGAGCAGTACTTC

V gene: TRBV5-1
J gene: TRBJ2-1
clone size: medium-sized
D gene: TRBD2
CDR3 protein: CASSVRGRAYNEQFF
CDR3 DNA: TGCGCCAGCAGCGTGCGGGGGAGGGCCTACAATGAGCAGTTCTTC

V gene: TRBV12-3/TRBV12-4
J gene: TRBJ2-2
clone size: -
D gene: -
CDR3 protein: CASKGTSPGELFF
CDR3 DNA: TGTGCCAGCAAGGGGACTTCTCCCGGGGAGCTGTTTTTT

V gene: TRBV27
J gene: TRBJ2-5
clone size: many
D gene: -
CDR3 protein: CASSLLHEIETQYF
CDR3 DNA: TGTGCCAGCAGCCTCTTGCACGAGATAGAGACCCAGTACTTC

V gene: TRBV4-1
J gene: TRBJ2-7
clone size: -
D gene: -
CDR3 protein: CDSSQEDSWVYEQYF
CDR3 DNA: TGCGACAGCAGCCAAGAAGATAGCTGGGTCTACGAGCAGTACTTC

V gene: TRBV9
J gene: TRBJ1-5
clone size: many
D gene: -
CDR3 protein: CASSVASGDGQPQHF
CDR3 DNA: TGTGCCAGCAGCGTAGCTTCAGGGGATGGGCAGCCCCAGCATTTT

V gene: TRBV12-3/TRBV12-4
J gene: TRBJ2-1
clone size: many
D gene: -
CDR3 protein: CASSSPATAPSSYNEQFF
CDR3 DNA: TGTGCCAGCAGTTCCCCTGCGACCGCCCCGAGCTCCTACAATGAGCAGTTCTTC

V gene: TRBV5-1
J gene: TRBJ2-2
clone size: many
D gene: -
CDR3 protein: CASSPTTGSGELFF
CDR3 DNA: TGCGCCAGCAGCCCCACCACAGGGTCCGGGGAGCTGTTTTTT

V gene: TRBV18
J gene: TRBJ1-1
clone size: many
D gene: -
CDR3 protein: CASSLGGNTEAFF
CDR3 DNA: TGTGCCAGCTCCCTCGGGGGGAACACTGAAGCTTTCTTT

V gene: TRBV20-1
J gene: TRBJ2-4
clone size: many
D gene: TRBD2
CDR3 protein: CSARVGGGSRVNIQYF
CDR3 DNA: TGCAGTGCTAGAGTGGGGGGGGGTAGCCGGGTGAACATTCAGTACTTC

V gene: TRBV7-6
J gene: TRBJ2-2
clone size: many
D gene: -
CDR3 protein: CASSLGGQGATGELFF
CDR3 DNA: TGTGCCAGCAGCTTAGGGGGCCAGGGTGCCACCGGGGAGCTGTTTTTT

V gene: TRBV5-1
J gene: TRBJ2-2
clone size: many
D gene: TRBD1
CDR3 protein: CASSLQGAQAPNTGELFF
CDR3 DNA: TGCGCCAGCAGCCTTCAGGGGGCGCAGGCCCCGAACACCGGGGAGCTGTTTTTT

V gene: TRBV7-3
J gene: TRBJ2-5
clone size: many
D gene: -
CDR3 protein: CASSLGGGGETQYF
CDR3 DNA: TGTGCCAGCAGCTTGGGGGGGGGCGGAGAGACCCAGTACTTC

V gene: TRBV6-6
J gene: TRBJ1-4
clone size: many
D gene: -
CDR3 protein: CASSYSIRGEKLFF
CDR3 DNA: TGTGCCAGCAGTTACTCGATTCGGGGTGAAAAACTGTTTTTT

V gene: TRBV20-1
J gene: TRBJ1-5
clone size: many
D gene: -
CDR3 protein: CSARDGVRNQPQHF
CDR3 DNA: TGCAGTGCTCGGGACGGCGTTCGCAATCAGCCCCAGCATTTT

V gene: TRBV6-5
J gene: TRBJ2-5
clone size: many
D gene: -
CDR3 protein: CASSYVRAGETQYF
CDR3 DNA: TGTGCCAGCAGTTACGTTCGGGCGGGGGAGACCCAGTACTTC

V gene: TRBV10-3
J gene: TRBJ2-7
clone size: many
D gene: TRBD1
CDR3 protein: CAIGDRETSYEQYF
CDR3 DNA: TGTGCCATTGGGGACAGGGAGACTTCCTACGAGCAGTACTTC

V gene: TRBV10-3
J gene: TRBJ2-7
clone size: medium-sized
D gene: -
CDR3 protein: CAISGGHEQYF
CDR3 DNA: TGTGCCATCAGTGGGGGACACGAGCAGTACTTC

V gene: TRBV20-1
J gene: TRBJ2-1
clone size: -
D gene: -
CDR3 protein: CSARDVGSYNEQFF
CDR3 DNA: TGCAGTGCTAGAGACGTCGGGAGTTACAATGAGCAGTTCTTC

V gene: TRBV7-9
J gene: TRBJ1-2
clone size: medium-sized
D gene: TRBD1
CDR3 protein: CASSFGQETNYGYTF
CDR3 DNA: TGTGCCAGCAGCTTCGGACAGGAGACTAACTATGGCTACACCTTC

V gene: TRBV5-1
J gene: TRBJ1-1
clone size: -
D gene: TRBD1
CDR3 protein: CASSFTGAGNTEAFF
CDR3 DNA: TGCGCCAGCAGCTTCACAGGGGCGGGGAACACTGAAGCTTTCTTT

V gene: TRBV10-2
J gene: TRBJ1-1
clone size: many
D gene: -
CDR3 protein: CASSESLAGAAFF
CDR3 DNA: TGCGCCAGCAGTGAGTCGCTCGCGGGGGCAGCTTTCTTT

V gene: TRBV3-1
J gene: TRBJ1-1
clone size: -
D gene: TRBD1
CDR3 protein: CASSLAGGVLSEAFF
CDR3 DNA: TGTGCCAGCAGCCTGGCAGGGGGCGTTTTATCTGAAGCTTTCTTT

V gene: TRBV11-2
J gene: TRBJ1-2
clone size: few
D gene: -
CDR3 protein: CASSLARDGYTF
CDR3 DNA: TGTGCCAGCAGCCTCGCGAGGGATGGCTACACCTTC

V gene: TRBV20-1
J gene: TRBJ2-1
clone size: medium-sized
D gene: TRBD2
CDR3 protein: CSALGLADYNEQFF
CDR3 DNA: TGCAGTGCCCTCGGTCTAGCGGATTACAATGAGCAGTTCTTC

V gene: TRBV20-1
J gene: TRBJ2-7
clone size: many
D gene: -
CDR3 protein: CSAREGGSYEQYF
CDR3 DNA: TGCAGTGCTAGAGAAGGAGGATCCTACGAGCAGTACTTC

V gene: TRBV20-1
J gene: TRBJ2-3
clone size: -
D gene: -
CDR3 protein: CSARGGGGGTDTQYF
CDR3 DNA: TGTAGTGCTAGAGGGGGAGGCGGCGGCACAGATACGCAGTATTTT

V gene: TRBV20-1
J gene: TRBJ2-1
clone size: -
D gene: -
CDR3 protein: CSAGSSFEATYNEQFF
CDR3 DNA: TGCAGTGCTGGGTCGTCGTTTGAGGCGACCTACAATGAGCAGTTCTTC

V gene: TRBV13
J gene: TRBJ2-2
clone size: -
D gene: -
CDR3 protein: CASTPRGPTRPLGSTGELFF
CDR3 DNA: TGTGCCAGCACCCCGAGGGGCCCTACGAGGCCCCTCGGGAGCACCGGGGAGCTGTTTTTT

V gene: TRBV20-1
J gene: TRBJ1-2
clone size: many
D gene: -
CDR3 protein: CSARGQTNYGYTF
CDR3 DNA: TGCAGTGCTAGAGGGCAGACTAACTATGGCTACACCTTC

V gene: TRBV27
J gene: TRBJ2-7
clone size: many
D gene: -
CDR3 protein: CASSLKGRLYEQYF
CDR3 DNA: TGTGCCAGCAGTTTAAAGGGGCGGCTCTACGAGCAGTACTTC

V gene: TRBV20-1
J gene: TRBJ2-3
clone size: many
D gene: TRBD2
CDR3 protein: CSASGGGTDTQYF
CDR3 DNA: TGCAGTGCTAGCGGGGGGGGCACAGATACGCAGTATTTT

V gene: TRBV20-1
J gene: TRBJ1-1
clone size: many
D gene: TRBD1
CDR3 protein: CSRSYYDRANTEAFF
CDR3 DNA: TGCAGCCGGAGTTACTACGACAGGGCCAACACTGAAGCTTTCTTT

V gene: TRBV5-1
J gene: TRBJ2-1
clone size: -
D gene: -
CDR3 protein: CASSFGAGSYNEQFF
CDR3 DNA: TGCGCCAGCAGCTTTGGGGCCGGGTCCTACAATGAGCAGTTCTTC

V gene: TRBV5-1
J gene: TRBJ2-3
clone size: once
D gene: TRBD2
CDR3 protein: CASSLEAGDTDTQYF
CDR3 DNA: TGCGCCAGCAGCTTGGAAGCGGGGGACACAGATACGCAGTATTTT

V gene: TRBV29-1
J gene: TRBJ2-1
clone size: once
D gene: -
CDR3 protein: CSVELGRNEQFF
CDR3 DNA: TGCAGCGTTGAACTGGGCCGTAATGAGCAGTTCTTC

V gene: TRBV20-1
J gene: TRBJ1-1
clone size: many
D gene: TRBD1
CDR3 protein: CSAPTRTGIGFF
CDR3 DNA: TGCAGTGCGCCTACCCGGACAGGGATAGGGTTCTTT

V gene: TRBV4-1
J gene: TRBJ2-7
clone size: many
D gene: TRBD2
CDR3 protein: CASSQVRGGDYEQYF
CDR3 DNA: TGCGCCAGCAGCCAAGTTCGCGGGGGTGATTACGAGCAGTACTTC

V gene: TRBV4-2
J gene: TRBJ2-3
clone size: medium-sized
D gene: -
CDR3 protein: CASSQEGVATDTQYF
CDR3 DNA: TGTGCCAGCAGCCAAGAGGGAGTAGCCACAGATACGCAGTATTTT

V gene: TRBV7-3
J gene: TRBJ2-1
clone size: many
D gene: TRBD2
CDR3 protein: CASSPTGGELVHEQFF
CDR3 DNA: TGTGCCAGCAGCCCTACTGGGGGGGAGCTGGTCCATGAGCAGTTCTTC

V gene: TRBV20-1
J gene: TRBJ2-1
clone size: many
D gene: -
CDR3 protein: CSARDVGLARYNEQFF
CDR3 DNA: TGCAGTGCTAGAGATGTAGGGCTCGCCCGCTACAATGAGCAGTTCTTC

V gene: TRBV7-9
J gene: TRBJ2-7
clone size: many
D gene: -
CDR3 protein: CASSPWDIPYEQYF
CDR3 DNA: TGTGCCAGCAGCCCCTGGGACATCCCCTACGAGCAGTACTTC

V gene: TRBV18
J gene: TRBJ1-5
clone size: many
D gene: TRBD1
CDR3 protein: CASSPTRDRYFSGENQPQHF
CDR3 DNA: TGTGCCAGCTCGCCTACCCGGGACAGGTATTTCTCTGGGGAAAATCAGCCCCAGCATTTT

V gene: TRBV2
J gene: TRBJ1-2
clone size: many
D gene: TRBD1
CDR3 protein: CASSEFRQGSYPYGYTF
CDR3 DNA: TGTGCCAGCAGTGAATTTAGACAGGGGTCTTACCCCTATGGCTACACCTTC

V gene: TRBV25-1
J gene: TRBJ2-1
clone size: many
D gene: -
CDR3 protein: CASSEHHPWDEQFF
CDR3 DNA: TGTGCCAGCAGTGAACACCACCCGTGGGATGAGCAGTTCTTC

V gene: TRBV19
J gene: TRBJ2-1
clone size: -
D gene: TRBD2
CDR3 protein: CASSMYHLTSGGYNEQFF
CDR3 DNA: TGTGCCAGTAGTATGTACCACCTTACTAGCGGGGGATACAATGAGCAGTTCTTC

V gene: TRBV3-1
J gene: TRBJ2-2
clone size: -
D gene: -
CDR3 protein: CASSHDSSNTGELFF
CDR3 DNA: TGTGCCAGCAGCCATGACAGTTCGAACACCGGGGAGCTGTTTTTT